This T cell receptor beta chain appears in the sequencing data of a study of shared clonotypes between healthy human individuals (dated by TCRdb to the early 2020s). A note on the overall study: The cohort comprised a couple of women and three men aged 18 to 49 years. For each donor, CD4 naive and CD4 memory were each given three plates, CD8 naive was given two plates, and CD8 memory was given one plate. The study deeply sequenced blood TCR repertoires of about 5 healthy adults to estimate repertoire size and the extent of clonotype sharing between individuals. To increase sequencing depth and limit assay-specific biases, different laboratories used diverse techniques to prepare libraries and sequence TCR repertoires. Between about 0.9 and 10 billion PBMCs per donor were obtained by leukapheresis.

Trimming accounts for 5 bases at V and 0 bases at J, while the number of junction bases matched to no gene is 7. The CDR3 runs 17 amino acids, cysteine and phenylalanine included. The sequence is cut down to CDR3 DNA, 51 bases in frame from base 1. The germline V gene (reference sequence) yields LNHDA for CDR1 and SQIVND for CDR2. The investigation overall reported the following: Sampling was limited to blood, and TCR repertoires in tissue likely differ from TCR repertoires in blood. When a few donors were compared, the shared fraction of clonotypes was around 5.1% for naive CD4, around 4% for naive CD8, about 2.4% for memory CD4, and around 0.4% for memory CD8. Pairwise subsampling indicated that sequencing depth was expected to affect the degree of clonotype sharing among donors. Because the study included a small number of donors, the genetic and exposure-history diversity represented was limited. Even with the large sequencing depth, rarefaction of the sorted-subset datasets indicated that sequencing was incomplete. Larger estimated clonotype richness was generally found for naive subsets than for memory subsets. Higher generation probabilities were observed for clonotypes shared by all four sorted-subset donors than for non-shared clonotypes.

CD8 naive samples were CD45RO-negative cells positively selected for CCR7, giving a CD45RA+CCR7+ population that excluded TemRA cells. Donors were healthy HIV-negative adults with no recently reported acute infections or vaccinations. Every donor was a Caucasian adult living in Nashville, Tennessee, USA. Blood was obtained by leukapheresis, after which PBMCs were separated by Ficoll-Histopaque density gradient centrifugation and cryopreserved in liquid nitrogen vapor phase. Analytical flow cytometry was used to check the purity and quantity of each magnetically sorted T cell population. Genomic DNA was isolated from each sorted fraction and quantified by UV absorbance on a Nanodrop 2000c. Using the deep immunoSEQ assay, multiplex PCR amplified TCR CDR3 regions from genomic DNA. Extracted genomic DNA from each cell subset was distributed evenly across all wells of several immunoSEQ 96-well plates, and each plate was treated as a replicate. Each replicate PCR for sorted subsets received around 210 ng genomic DNA, equal to roughly 33,000 T cell genomes. The purified libraries were quantified using a Qubit 3.0 fluorometer, sized with a Bioanalyzer 2100, and then quantified again using the KAPA Library Quantification kit. Every immunoSEQ 96-well plate was sequenced on a dedicated single-read 150-cycle Illumina NextSeq 550 flow cell. Regarding the original processing steps: Because the immunoSEQ output held only junctional sequences and lacked quality scores, the filtering could not match the filtering applied to full-length reads. Sequences were annotated with PyIR, a Python wrapper for IgBLAST v1.9, and V/J genes and CDR3 were assigned using IMGT germline references. Reads with weak V/J assignments (E-value above 1e-6), missing CDR3, stop codons, out-of-frame junctions, or ambiguous translated residues were removed. V3J clonotypes were defined by identical inferred V gene, J gene, and CDR3 amino acid sequence. Percentage overlap between repertoires was calculated by dividing the number of shared unique clonotypes by the size of the smaller repertoire. RTK rarefaction, the Chao1 estimator, and Recon v2.1 estimates of unobserved clonotypes were used to assess repertoire richness. OLGA was used to compute generation probabilities for all TCRbeta clonotypes that the gDNA method yielded from a handful of donors. Sourced from immuneACCESS, this table was stored by TCRdb with only in-frame sequences that have V and J called. A share of the clones is absent; for the studies checked, an unresolved V gene accounts for under half, and the remainder has no known explanation. That table gives V, J and clone size, and the DNA gave D and trimming. The sample has approximately 1.9 million clones on record, around 93% of them singletons. The ten largest make up around 1.7% of the sample.

About this clone: What this receptor recognizes is not known. No much larger clone exists at a distance of one base, and base qualities are not known.

This clonotype originated in a man younger than 35 in good health. Some clones in this sample may be carry-over from other donors' samples. Sequenced: naive CD8+ T cells from PBMCs. The cell subset or site label on this specimen signifies: CD45RA+CCR7+. Here the chain combines TRBV19 and TRBJ2-3; TRBD2 aligns with 11 central bases. The CDR3 region: CASSFGSGRVSTDTQYF. The base sequence is TGTGCCAGTAGTTTTGGTAGCGGGAGGGTAAGCACAGATACGCAGTATTTT. This CDR3, with the reference TRBV19 and TRBJ2-3 proteins standing in past its ends, gives the full variable domain DGGITQSPKYLFRKEGQNVTLSCEQNLNHDAMYWYRQDPGQGLRLIYYSQIVNDFQKGDIAEGYSVSREKKESFPLTVTSAQKNPTAFYLCASSFGSGRVSTDTQYFGPGTRLTVL.